This T cell receptor (beta chain) is from a study of T cell clonality in common variable immunodeficiency. CDR1 is LNHDA, CDR2 SQIVND, per germline (reference sequence). The V end was cut by 7 bases, the J end by 2 bases, with 20 bases between. The CDR3 consists of 16 residues. Blood came from CVID subjects not ill and not taking immunomodulatory or immunosuppressive medication. Blood samples were heparinized, about 5 to 9 ml per donor. General study findings and limits: Fewer deletions and N-nucleotide insertions were reportedly seen in common variable immunodeficiency TCR beta sequences.

About this clone itself: The antigen is unknown. The read ends 3 residues shy of where the CDR3 ends; the end is completed using the germline J gene.

TCRdb keeps only in-frame clones here, not all; method: immunoSEQ multiplex PCR. Altogether about 34,000 clones were found in the sample, and no singletons occur. Material for sequencing was peripheral blood mononuclear cells. This chain uses TRBV19 with TRBJ1-2; a weak D match, TRBD1 (6 bases). This TCR was recovered from a human donor with common variable immunodeficiency. The CDR3 protein is CASTFGRGIGNYGYTF. The CDR3 bases that were read are TGTGCCAGTACTTTCGGCAGGGGCATCGGGAACTATGGC.